Listed below are T cell receptor beta chains from one sample, sequenced in a study of shared clonotypes between healthy human individuals. Only in-frame clones appear in the TCRdb table, and some are missing; sequencing was by immunoSEQ multiplex PCR. The sample lists nearly 500,000 clones, 75% to 85% occurring once. Sequenced input: PBMCs. The receptors were gathered from a woman between 35 and 50 years old in good health. Some clones in this sample may be carry-over from other donors' samples. The CDR3 runs from the conserved cysteine through the conserved F or W. The D gene is left open where the match is weak. Part of the rows lack a size; the others show once, few, many or a class for expanded clones.

d_gene: TRBD1
v_gene: TRBV28
j_gene: TRBJ1-4
abundance: .
CDR3nt: TGTGCCGCGACGGCAGGGGGCGATGAAAAACTGTTTTTT
CDR3aa: CAATAGGDEKLFF

d_gene: TRBD1
v_gene: TRBV7-2
j_gene: TRBJ1-4
abundance: .
CDR3nt: TGTGCCAGCAGCAGACAGGGAAGAGATGAAAAACTGTTTTTT
CDR3aa: CASSRQGRDEKLFF

d_gene: TRBD2
v_gene: TRBV27
j_gene: TRBJ2-3
abundance: .
CDR3nt: TGTGCCAGCAGTTCGGGACTAGCGGGAGGGCGGACAGATACGCAGTATTTT
CDR3aa: CASSSGLAGGRTDTQYF

d_gene: TRBD1
v_gene: TRBV6-5
j_gene: TRBJ2-7
abundance: .
CDR3nt: TGTGCCAGCAGTAGGACAGGGTCCTACGAGCAGTACTTC
CDR3aa: CASSRTGSYEQYF

d_gene: .
v_gene: TRBV29-1
j_gene: TRBJ1-4
abundance: .
CDR3nt: TGCAGCGTTGGGACAACTAATGAAAAACTGTTTTTT
CDR3aa: CSVGTTNEKLFF

d_gene: .
v_gene: TRBV19
j_gene: TRBJ1-5
abundance: .
CDR3nt: TGTGCCAGTACTCAGCTGGCTTCAGGTCAGCCCCAGCATTTT
CDR3aa: CASTQLASGQPQHF

d_gene: TRBD2
v_gene: TRBV5-1
j_gene: TRBJ2-1
abundance: .
CDR3nt: TGCGCCAGCAGCCCAGGGACTAGCGGCAATGAGCAGTTCTTC
CDR3aa: CASSPGTSGNEQFF

d_gene: .
v_gene: TRBV30
j_gene: TRBJ1-3
abundance: .
CDR3nt: TGTGCCTGGAGTGCCGGAAACACCATATATTTT
CDR3aa: CAWSAGNTIYF

d_gene: TRBD2
v_gene: TRBV11-2
j_gene: TRBJ2-7
abundance: .
CDR3nt: TGTGCCAGCAGCCCCCGGGGGGGGACTAGCTCCTACGAGCAGTACTTC
CDR3aa: CASSPRGGTSSYEQYF

d_gene: .
v_gene: TRBV9
j_gene: TRBJ2-3
abundance: .
CDR3nt: TGTGCCAGCAGCCCCTCAGGGACGGATACGCAGTATTTT
CDR3aa: CASSPSGTDTQYF

d_gene: .
v_gene: TRBV13
j_gene: TRBJ1-4
abundance: .
CDR3nt: TGTGCCAGCAGGCCTTTTGGGTCGGGACCTAATGAAAAACTGTTTTTT
CDR3aa: CASRPFGSGPNEKLFF

d_gene: TRBD2
v_gene: TRBV5-4
j_gene: TRBJ2-5
abundance: .
CDR3nt: TGTGCCAGCAGTTACGGGAGGGAGACCCAGTACTTC
CDR3aa: CASSYGRETQYF

d_gene: TRBD1
v_gene: TRBV28
j_gene: TRBJ1-5
abundance: .
CDR3nt: TGTGCCACCTTCGACAGGGCCAATCAGCCCCAGCATTTT
CDR3aa: CATFDRANQPQHF

d_gene: .
v_gene: TRBV2
j_gene: TRBJ2-7
abundance: .
CDR3nt: TGTGCCAGCAGGGACTCCGGGCCCGTGGAGTACTTC
CDR3aa: CASRDSGPVEYF

d_gene: .
v_gene: TRBV10-1
j_gene: TRBJ2-3
abundance: .
CDR3nt: TGCGCCAGCAGTGAGTCGGCGCCCTGGGGTCGTTTGGATACGCAGTATTTT
CDR3aa: CASSESAPWGRLDTQYF

d_gene: TRBD1
v_gene: TRBV6-1
j_gene: TRBJ1-1
abundance: .
CDR3nt: TGTGCCAGCAGTGATCCAGGGGGCGGGCGCACTGAAGCTTTCTTT
CDR3aa: CASSDPGGGRTEAFF

d_gene: .
v_gene: TRBV6-6
j_gene: TRBJ2-2
abundance: .
CDR3nt: TGTGCCAGCAGTTTTAATCAGGGGGGCGAGCTGTTTTTT
CDR3aa: CASSFNQGGELFF

d_gene: TRBD1
v_gene: TRBV5-6
j_gene: TRBJ2-7
abundance: .
CDR3nt: TGTGCCAGCAGCGGGGGTACAGGGGGTAGCGACGAGCAGTACTTC
CDR3aa: CASSGGTGGSDEQYF

d_gene: TRBD2
v_gene: TRBV5-1
j_gene: TRBJ2-2
abundance: .
CDR3nt: TGCGCCAGCAGCTTGGTTGGGACTACCTCCGGGGAGCTGTTTTTT
CDR3aa: CASSLVGTTSGELFF

d_gene: .
v_gene: TRBV27
j_gene: TRBJ2-7
abundance: .
CDR3nt: TGTGCCAGCAGCGCCGGCCCCGAGCAGTACTTC
CDR3aa: CASSAGPEQYF

d_gene: TRBD1
v_gene: TRBV29-1
j_gene: TRBJ1-1
abundance: .
CDR3nt: TGCAGCGTCATACAGGGGGACACTGAAGCTTTCTTT
CDR3aa: CSVIQGDTEAFF

d_gene: TRBD1
v_gene: TRBV7-9
j_gene: TRBJ2-2
abundance: .
CDR3nt: TGTGCCAGCAGCTTAGGACAGGGGAACACCGGGGAGCTGTTTTTT
CDR3aa: CASSLGQGNTGELFF

d_gene: TRBD1
v_gene: TRBV19
j_gene: TRBJ1-1
abundance: once
CDR3nt: TGTGCCAGTAGCATGCGTAGGACAGGGGGATGGAACACTGAAGCTTTCTTT
CDR3aa: CASSMRRTGGWNTEAFF

d_gene: .
v_gene: TRBV6-5
j_gene: TRBJ1-2
abundance: once
CDR3nt: TGTGCCAGCATCGGACGCCAAAGGGTCTATGGCTACACCTTC
CDR3aa: CASIGRQRVYGYTF

d_gene: .
v_gene: TRBV7-3
j_gene: TRBJ2-2
abundance: .
CDR3nt: TGTGCCAGCAGCTTCGGGACTCAGAACACCGGGGAGCTGTTTTTT
CDR3aa: CASSFGTQNTGELFF

d_gene: .
v_gene: TRBV18
j_gene: TRBJ1-3
abundance: .
CDR3nt: TGTGCCAGCTCACCGTCGGGGCAGGGGTACGGAAACACCATATATTTT
CDR3aa: CASSPSGQGYGNTIYF

d_gene: .
v_gene: TRBV28
j_gene: TRBJ1-1
abundance: .
CDR3nt: TGTGCCAGCAGTTTAACCGGGCTCACTAACACTGAAGCTTTCTTT
CDR3aa: CASSLTGLTNTEAFF

d_gene: .
v_gene: TRBV27
j_gene: TRBJ2-1
abundance: .
CDR3nt: TGTGCCAGCAGTTTATCACAGCTCAATGAGCAGTTCTTC
CDR3aa: CASSLSQLNEQFF

d_gene: .
v_gene: TRBV10-1
j_gene: TRBJ1-2
abundance: .
CDR3nt: TGCGCCAGCAGTGAAACCTCTCCATTTCGAGGGCCGCGCGGCTACACCTTC
CDR3aa: CASSETSPFRGPRGYTF

d_gene: TRBD2
v_gene: TRBV19
j_gene: TRBJ2-3
abundance: .
CDR3nt: TGTGCCAGTAGTAGGTCTAGCGGTTTCACAGATACGCAGTATTTT
CDR3aa: CASSRSSGFTDTQYF

d_gene: TRBD1
v_gene: TRBV6-6
j_gene: TRBJ2-1
abundance: .
CDR3nt: TGTGCAATCACCGGGACAGCTTCGCGATACAATGAGCAGTTCTTC
CDR3aa: CAITGTASRYNEQFF

d_gene: TRBD2
v_gene: TRBV6-5
j_gene: TRBJ2-5
abundance: .
CDR3nt: TGTGCCAGCAGCTTAGCGGGAAACCAAGAGACCCAGTACTTC
CDR3aa: CASSLAGNQETQYF

d_gene: TRBD2
v_gene: TRBV28
j_gene: TRBJ2-1
abundance: .
CDR3nt: TGTGCCAGCAGTACGACTAGCGGGTACTACAATGAGCAGTTCTTC
CDR3aa: CASSTTSGYYNEQFF